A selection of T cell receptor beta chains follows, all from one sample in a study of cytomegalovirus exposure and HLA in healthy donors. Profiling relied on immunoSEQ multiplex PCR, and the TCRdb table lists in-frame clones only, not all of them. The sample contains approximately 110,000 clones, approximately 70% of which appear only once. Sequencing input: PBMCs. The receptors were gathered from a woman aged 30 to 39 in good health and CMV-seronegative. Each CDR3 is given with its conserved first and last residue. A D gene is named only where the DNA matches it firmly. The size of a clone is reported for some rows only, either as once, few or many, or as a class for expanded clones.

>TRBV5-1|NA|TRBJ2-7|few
CASSHGGAESSYEQYF
TGCGCCAGCAGCCACGGCGGGGCTGAAAGCTCCTACGAGCAGTACTTC
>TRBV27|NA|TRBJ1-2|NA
CASTPGGALLVGYTF
TGTGCCAGCACACCTGGGGGGGCTCTGTTGGTTGGCTACACCTTC
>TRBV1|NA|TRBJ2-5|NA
CTSSQVQRPTWTQYF
TGCACCAGCAGCCAAGTACAGCGGCCCACCTGGACCCAGTACTTC
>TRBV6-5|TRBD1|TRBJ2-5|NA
CASSPDRERSETQYF
TGTGCCAGCAGTCCTGACAGGGAGAGATCCGAGACCCAGTACTTC
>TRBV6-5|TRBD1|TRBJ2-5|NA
CASSYRGETQYF
TGTGCCAGCAGCTACAGGGGAGAGACCCAGTACTTC
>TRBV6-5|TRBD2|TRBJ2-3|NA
CASRVLAGGPDTQYF
TGTGCCAGCCGCGTCCTAGCGGGGGGACCAGATACGCAGTATTTT
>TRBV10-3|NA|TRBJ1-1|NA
CAISETANTEAFF
TGTGCCATCAGTGAAACAGCAAACACTGAAGCTTTCTTT
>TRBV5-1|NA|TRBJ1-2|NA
CASSLGGGDYGYTF
TGCGCCAGCAGCCTGGGCGGAGGTGACTATGGCTACACCTTC
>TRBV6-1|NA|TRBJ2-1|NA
CASSQGGEAVTYNEQFF
TGTGCCAGCAGTCAAGGTGGAGAAGCGGTCACCTACAATGAGCAGTTCTTC
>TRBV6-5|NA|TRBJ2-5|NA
CASMAGTDTQYF
TGTGCCAGCATGGCGGGCACAGATACCCAGTACTTC
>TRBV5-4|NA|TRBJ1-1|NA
CASSLGGRGPNTEAFF
TGTGCCAGCAGCTTGGGGGGGAGGGGCCCGAACACTGAAGCTTTCTTT
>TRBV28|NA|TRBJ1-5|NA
CASSPTGGQPQHF
TGTGCCAGCAGTCCAACCGGGGGGCAGCCCCAGCATTTT
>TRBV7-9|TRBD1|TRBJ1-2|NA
CASSLKGGQGYPF
TGTGCCAGCAGCTTAAAAGGGGGCCAAGGCTACCCCTTC
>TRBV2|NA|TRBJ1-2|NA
CASSPRDTLYGYTF
TGTGCCAGCAGTCCCCGGGACACACTCTATGGCTACACCTTC
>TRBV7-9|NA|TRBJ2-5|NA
CASSPIAVPQETQYF
TGTGCCAGCAGTCCGATAGCGGTTCCACAAGAGACCCAGTACTTC
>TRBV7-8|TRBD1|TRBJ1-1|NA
CASSLTGENTEAFF
TGTGCCAGCAGCTTGACAGGGGAGAACACTGAAGCTTTCTTT
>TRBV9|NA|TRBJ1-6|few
CASSVDEGMGSPLHF
TGTGCCAGCAGCGTAGATGAGGGAATGGGCTCACCCCTCCACTTT
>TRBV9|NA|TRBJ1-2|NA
CASSVEAMTTNYGYTF
TGTGCCAGCAGCGTAGAAGCCATGACAACTAACTATGGCTACACCTTC
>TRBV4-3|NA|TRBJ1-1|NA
CASSQELLMNTEAFF
TGCGCCAGCAGCCAAGAACTACTGATGAACACTGAAGCTTTCTTT
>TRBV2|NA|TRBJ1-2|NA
CASSAGGHYGYTF
TGTGCCAGCAGTGCCGGGGGTCACTATGGCTACACCTTC
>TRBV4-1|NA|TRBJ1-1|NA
CASSQESVLLTEAFF
TGCGCCAGCAGCCAAGAGTCGGTACTCCTCACTGAAGCTTTCTTT
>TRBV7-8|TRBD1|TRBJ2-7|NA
CASSDSRTGAYEQYF
TGTGCCAGCAGCGACAGTCGGACAGGGGCCTACGAGCAGTACTTC
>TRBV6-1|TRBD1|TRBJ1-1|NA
CAVTGATEAFF
TGTGCCGTAACAGGGGCCACTGAAGCTTTCTTT
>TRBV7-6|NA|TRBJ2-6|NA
CASSLSSGANVLTF
TGTGCCAGCAGCCTTAGCTCTGGGGCCAACGTCCTGACTTTC
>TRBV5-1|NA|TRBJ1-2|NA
CASSFGGNYGYTF
TGCGCCAGCAGCTTTGGGGGGAACTATGGCTACACCTTC
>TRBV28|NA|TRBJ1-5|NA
CASLWQADQPQHF
TGTGCCAGCTTATGGCAGGCTGATCAGCCCCAGCATTTT
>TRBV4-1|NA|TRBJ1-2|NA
CASSRDTGLSNYGYTF
TGCGCCAGCAGCCGGGATACAGGGTTATCTAACTATGGCTACACCTTC
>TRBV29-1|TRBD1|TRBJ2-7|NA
CSVGTGSSYEQYF
TGCAGCGTTGGGACAGGGAGCTCCTACGAGCAGTACTTC
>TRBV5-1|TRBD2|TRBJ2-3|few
CASSLGTRTDTQYF
TGCGCCAGCAGCTTAGGGACTAGGACAGATACGCAGTATTTT
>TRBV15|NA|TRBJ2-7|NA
CATSRDWGTAGVHEQYF
TGTGCCACCAGCAGAGATTGGGGGACAGCGGGGGTCCACGAGCAGTACTTC
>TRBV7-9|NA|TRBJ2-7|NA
CASEGGGRASEQYF
TGTGCCAGCGAGGGGGGCGGGAGAGCAAGCGAGCAGTACTTC
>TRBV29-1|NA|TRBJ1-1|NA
CSVGKSRGSTTEAFF
TGCAGCGTTGGGAAAAGCCGGGGTTCGACCACTGAAGCTTTCTTT
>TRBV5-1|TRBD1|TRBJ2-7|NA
CASNFGQASSYEQYF
TGCGCCAGCAACTTCGGACAGGCGAGCTCCTACGAGCAGTACTTC
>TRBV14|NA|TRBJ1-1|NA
CASSQEGGVNTEAFF
TGTGCCAGCAGCCAAGAAGGGGGGGTGAACACTGAAGCTTTCTTT
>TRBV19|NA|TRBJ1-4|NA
CASTMDRANEKLFF
TGTGCCAGTACCATGGACAGAGCTAATGAAAAACTGTTTTTT
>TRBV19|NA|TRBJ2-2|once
CASSMRDTGELFF
TGTGCCAGTAGTATGCGGGACACCGGGGAGCTGTTTTTT
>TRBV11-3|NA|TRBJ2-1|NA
CASSPGWYNEQFF
TGTGCCAGCAGCCCCGGGTGGTACAATGAGCAGTTCTTC
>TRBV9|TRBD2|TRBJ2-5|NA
CASSDPGLAGGLWETQYF
TGTGCCAGCAGCGACCCGGGACTAGCGGGAGGGCTCTGGGAGACCCAGTACTTC
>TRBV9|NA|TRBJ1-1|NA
CASSQTGQSEAFF
TGTGCCAGCAGCCAAACCGGACAGTCTGAAGCTTTCTTT
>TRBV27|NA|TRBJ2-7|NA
CASRAPTGLYF
TGTGCCAGCAGGGCCCCGACCGGGTTGTACTTC
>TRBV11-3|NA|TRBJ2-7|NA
CASSFGSSYEQYF
TGTGCCAGCAGCTTTGGGAGCTCCTACGAGCAGTACTTC
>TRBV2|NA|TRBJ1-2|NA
CASSELNYGYTF
TGTGCCAGCAGTGAGTTAAACTATGGCTACACCTTC
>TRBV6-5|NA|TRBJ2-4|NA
CASSFRRELAKNIQYF
TGTGCCAGCAGTTTTCGCCGGGAATTAGCCAAAAACATTCAGTACTTC
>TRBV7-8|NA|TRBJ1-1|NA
CASSLGRALGAFF
TGTGCCAGCAGCTTAGGCAGGGCCCTAGGAGCTTTCTTT
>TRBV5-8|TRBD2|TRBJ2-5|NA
CASSPSGLAGGGETQYF
TGTGCCAGCAGCCCCTCGGGACTAGCGGGAGGCGGCGAGACCCAGTACTTC
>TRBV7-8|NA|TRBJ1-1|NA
CASSLAIRTEAFF
TGTGCCAGCAGCTTAGCGATCAGGACTGAAGCTTTCTTT
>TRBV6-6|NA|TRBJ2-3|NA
CASSYPGDSTDTQYF
TGTGCCAGCAGTTACCCCGGGGACTCCACAGATACGCAGTATTTT
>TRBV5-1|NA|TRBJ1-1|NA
CASSLEVGVVNTEAFF
TGCGCCAGCAGCTTGGAGGTAGGAGTCGTCAACACTGAAGCTTTCTTT
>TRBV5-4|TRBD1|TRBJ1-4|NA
CASSGGQGANEKLFF
TGTGCCAGCAGCGGAGGACAGGGCGCTAATGAAAAACTGTTTTTT
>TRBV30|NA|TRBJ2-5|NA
CAWSGWRRSGETQYF
TGTGCCTGGAGTGGATGGCGCCGATCGGGGGAGACCCAGTACTTC
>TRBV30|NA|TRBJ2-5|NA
CAWSVLGGRETQYF
TGTGCCTGGAGTGTACTTGGGGGCAGGGAGACCCAGTACTTC
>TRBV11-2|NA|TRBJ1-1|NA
CASSRQNTEAFF
TGTGCCAGCAGCCGACAGAACACTGAAGCTTTCTTT